What follows are 27 T cell receptor beta chains derived from one specimen sequenced in a study of CD8+ T cells in alopecia areata. The treatment: oral pan-JAK inhibitor, 5-10 mg twice daily. After isolation, RNA underwent reverse transcription to generate cDNA as the sequencing template. Sequencing was performed with immunoSEQ multiplex PCR; in TCRdb, only in-frame clones are kept and a portion is missing. In the table there are about 190,000 clones, 50% to 70% of which are singletons. Sequences were derived from CD4+ T cells sorted from blood, sampled around week 49, from a patient treated with tofacitinib. Every receptor here comes from a human donor with alopecia areata.

The chain joins TRBV27 to TRBJ2-5, with D perhaps TRBD1 (6 bases). The CDR3 is 14 amino acids. The germline V gene has CDR1 MNHEY and CDR2 SMNVEV (reference sequence). Trimming shortened V by 6 bases and J by 3 bases, and 14 bases separated the two germline ends. CDR3 in amino acids: CASSDTGHKETQYF. The CDR3 bases are TGTGCCAGCAGCGATACGGGACATAAAGAGACCCAGTACTTC.

The J gene is TRBJ2-7, the V gene TRBV29-1; 10 bases agree with TRBD1. CDR1 is SQVTM and CDR2 is ANQGSEA in the germline V gene. The ends lost 7 bases at V and 0 bases at J; junction bases unmatched: 9. This CDR3 has 15 amino acids. The CDR3 loop reads CSAQTGTGASYEQYF. The CDR3 bases are TGCAGCGCCCAAACCGGGACAGGGGCCTCCTACGAGCAGTACTTC.

Only a few counts were recorded for this clone. The chain employs TRBV30 and TRBJ2-1; the D gene is possibly TRBD1 (7 bases). V gave up 8 bases and J gave up 8 bases, with 19 bases separating them. Germline values: CDR1 GTSNPN, CDR2 SVGIG (reference sequence). The CDR3 extends over 13 amino acids. Here the CDR3 reads CAGNRGWGDEQFF. In nucleotides, the CDR3 is TGTGCCGGAAACAGGGGCTGGGGGGATGAGCAGTTCTTC.

This clone occurred a few times. The CDR3 loop reads CSVEWGSSYEQYF. The CDR3 bases are TGCAGCGTTGAATGGGGGAGCTCCTACGAGCAGTACTTC. This chain links TRBV29-1 with TRBJ2-7; D assignment may be TRBD1 or TRBD2 (5 bases each). CDR1 and CDR2 from the germline V gene are SQVTM and ANQGSEA. CDR3 size: 13 residues. V lost 2 bases, J lost 0 bases, and 8 bases lay in between.

This chain uses TRBV5-6 with TRBJ1-1; D is unclear. Per germline, CDR1 SGHDT and CDR2 YYEEEE. Deletions cut 1 base from V and 3 bases from J, with 10 bases between. This CDR3 is built from 14 residues. The DNA for the CDR3 is TGTGCCAGCAGCTTGTACAGTGACGACACTGAAGCTTTCTTT. It is translated as CASSLYSDDTEAFF.

The CDR3 sequence: CASSLASGQGVYGYTF. The CDR3 coding sequence is TGTGCCAGCAGCTTGGCTTCCGGACAGGGAGTTTATGGCTACACCTTC. The gene calls are TRBV5-4 and TRBJ1-2; TRBD1 matches at 8 bases. The ends lost 0 bases at V and 5 bases at J; junction bases unmatched: 9. Germline assignment: CDR1 SGHNT and CDR2 YYREEE (reference sequence). This CDR3 contains 16 residues.

The genes are TRBV29-1 and TRBJ2-3; 14 bases align to TRBD2. This CDR3 contains 15 residues. Germline loops: CDR1 SQVTM, CDR2 ANQGSEA. V was clipped by 8 bases and J by 4 bases; unmatched bases: 8. CDR3 DNA: TGCAGCCATAAAATGGGACTAGCGGGGGCAGATACGCAGTATTTT. Protein: CSHKMGLAGADTQYF.

The rearrangement links TRBV30 to TRBJ1-2; D is perhaps TRBD1 (6 bases). This CDR3 is built from 14 residues. Trimming stripped 4 bases from V and 6 bases from J, with 18 bases between. Looked up from germline, CDR1 is GTSNPN and CDR2 is SVGIG (reference sequence). DNA of the CDR3: TGTGCCTGGACAGGGGAGTTGGAGCGGGATGGCTACACCTTC. This translates into CAWTGELERDGYTF.

This chain links TRBV5-1 with TRBJ1-5, with 9 bases matching TRBD1. The J segment lost 7 bases and the V segment lost 0 bases, leaving 2 bases of the junction unmatched. The CDR3 length is 14 residues. From germline, CDR1 is SGHRS and CDR2 YFSETQ. This CDR3 reads CASSLEGQGQPQHF. The CDR3 DNA follows: TGCGCCAGCAGCTTGGAGGGACAGGGACAGCCCCAGCATTTT.

The chain couples TRBV4-3 to TRBJ1-5; D unclear. V lost 0 bases and J lost 5, with 5 bases in between. The CDR3 is 13 amino acids. Germline loops: CDR1 LGHNA, CDR2 YSLEER. The CDR3 is CASSQERDQPQHF. DNA of the CDR3: TGCGCCAGCAGCCAAGAACGGGATCAGCCCCAGCATTTT.

The rearrangement links TRBV7-3 to TRBJ2-1; 11 bases are shared with TRBD2. The CDR3 runs 16 residues. Germline-derived CDR1 and CDR2 are SGHTA and FQGTGA. Losses at the gene ends were 3 bases for V and 8 bases for J; bases not matched to a gene: 9. The CDR3, as DNA: TGTGCCAGCAGCTTTATCGGGACTAGCGGACTCGATGAGCAGTTCTTC. Its protein is CASSFIGTSGLDEQFF.

This clone was observed a few times. This CDR3 reads CASSLFSIEAFF. The CDR3 DNA follows: TGTGCCAGCAGCTTGTTCTCGATTGAAGCTTTCTTT. The chain recombines TRBV5-6 with TRBJ1-1; D remains unclear. This CDR3 is built from 12 residues. Trimming removed 1 base from V and 7 bases from J, with 8 bases in between. Germline V lookup: CDR1 SGHDT, CDR2 YYEEEE.

This clone was picked up one time. This chain links TRBV5-6 with TRBJ2-5; D is unresolved. V was cut by 4 bases and J by 5 bases, with 6 bases left in between. The germline gives CDR1 SGHDT, CDR2 YYEEEE. The CDR3 extends over 11 amino acids. The CDR3 coding sequence is TGTGCCAGCAGCCTTAGGGAGACCCAGTACTTC. It codes for CASSLRETQYF.

V is TRBV30 and J is TRBJ1-1; 7 nucleotides line up with TRBD1. J lost 11 bases, V lost 3 bases, and 21 bases had no gene match. Per germline, CDR1 GTSNPN and CDR2 SVGIG (reference sequence). The CDR3 loop spans 16 amino acids. The CDR3 region is CAWSRHHRGVEVGAFF. The DNA for the CDR3 is TGTGCCTGGAGCCGACACCACAGGGGAGTTGAAGTTGGGGCTTTCTTT.

V usage is TRBV29-1 and J usage is TRBJ1-1; tentative D call: TRBD1 (6 bases). The CDR3 consists of 13 residues. Germline loops: CDR1 SQVTM, CDR2 ANQGSEA. V dropped 7 bases and J dropped 1 base, with 13 bases sitting between them. The CDR3 spells CSGSGTQNTEAFF. CDR3 in DNA: TGCAGCGGCTCCGGGACACAGAACACTGAAGCTTTCTTT.

The DNA of the CDR3 is TGCAGCGTTGAGCACAGCATGAACACTGAAGCTTTCTTT. Amino acids: CSVEHSMNTEAFF. This sequence joins TRBV29-1 and TRBJ1-1; D gene ambiguous. The CDR3 covers 13 residues. Trimming took 3 bases from V and 0 from J, leaving 8 bases between them. The germline V gene has CDR1 SQVTM and CDR2 ANQGSEA.

A single count supports this clone. The gene calls are TRBV4-1 and TRBJ2-7, with D possibly TRBD1 on 5 matching bases. The CDR3 is made up of 15 amino acids. Germline V gene lookup returns CDR1 MGHRA and CDR2 YSYEKL. V lost 0 bases to trimming and J lost 2 bases, with 11 bases between them. CDR3: CASSQETGPTYEQYF. The CDR3 coding sequence is TGCGCCAGCAGCCAAGAAACAGGACCTACCTACGAGCAGTACTTC.

This clone was detected only once. The V call is TRBV13, the J call TRBJ2-3, with 9 bases fitting TRBD1. The CDR3 is made up of 14 amino acids. Germline values: CDR1 PRHDT, CDR2 FYEKMQ (reference sequence). The V and J ends lost 5 bases and 4 bases, in that order; junction bases with no gene match: 4. CDR3 DNA sequence: TGTGCCAGCAGCCTACAGGGGGCCGCAGATACGCAGTATTTT. Its protein product is CASSLQGAADTQYF.

As regards this clone: At one of its ends the junction is not consistent with the germline gene, which may arise from a read error. The chain links TRBV30 to TRBJ2-3; D is possibly TRBD1 (5 bases). The length of the CDR3 is 13 residues. The germline CDR1 and CDR2 sequences are GTSNPN and SVGIG (reference sequence). This chain's CDR3 is CAWVQVSRDTQYF. For the CDR3, the DNA is TGTGCCTGGGTACAGGTGAGCAGAGATACGCAGTATTTT. The full variable domain, with the rest looked up from reference TRBV30 and TRBJ2-3, is SQTIHQWPATLVQPVGSPLSLECTVEGTSNPNLYWYRQAAGRGLQLLFYSVGIGQISSEVPQNLSASRPQDRQFILSSKKLLLSDSGFYLCAWVQVSRDTQYFGPGTRLTVL.

This clone has more than one count but fewer than ten. This chain uses TRBV6-5 with TRBJ1-5, with a tentative D call TRBD1 (5 bases). The CDR3 consists of 13 residues. CDR1 and CDR2 from the germline V gene are MNHEY and SVGAGI. V gave up 2 bases and J gave up 7 bases, with 9 bases separating them. CDR3 in DNA: TGTGCCAGCAGTTACGGCTGGGGGCAGCCCCAGCATTTT. It yields the protein CASSYGWGQPQHF.

The V gene is TRBV15, the J gene TRBJ2-5, with D uncertain. There are 13 residues in the CDR3. Per germline, CDR1 LNHNV and CDR2 YYDKDF (reference sequence). Trimming removed 1 base from V and 5 bases from J, with 8 bases in between. This CDR3 reads CATSRGKWETQYF. The DNA of the CDR3 is TGTGCCACCAGCAGAGGGAAGTGGGAGACCCAGTACTTC.

V gene TRBV25-1 combines with J gene TRBJ1-6; TRBD1 might be the D (5 bases). The CDR3 is made up of 15 amino acids. Germline V gives CDR1 MGHDK, CDR2 SYGVNS. V was clipped by 6 bases and J by 7 bases, with 16 bases between them. CDR3 nucleotide sequence: TGTGCCAGCAGCACCTGGGGGAACGGGAATTCACCCCTCCACTTT. Amino acid sequence: CASSTWGNGNSPLHF.

This clone was counted a few times. The chain joins TRBV5-1 to TRBJ2-2; unclear D gene. CDR1 SGHRS and CDR2 YFSETQ come from the germline V gene. Trimming cost V 0 bases and J 5 bases, with 5 bases left between them. CDR3 size: 13 residues. CDR3 DNA sequence: TGCGCCAGCAGCTTGGGCCTTACCGGGGAGCTGTTTTTT. It encodes CASSLGLTGELFF.

This chain connects TRBV9 to TRBJ2-5; no clear D gene. Trimming shortened V by 0 bases and J by 0 bases, and 6 bases separated the two germline ends. Looked up from germline, CDR1 is SGDLS and CDR2 is YYNGEE. The CDR3 runs to 14 residues. The CDR3, as DNA: TGTGCCAGCAGCGTAGGCGCAGACCAAGAGACCCAGTACTTC. Translating it yields CASSVGADQETQYF. Drawing the rest from reference TRBV9 and TRBJ2-5, the complete variable domain is DSGVTQTPKHLITATGQRVTLRCSPRSGDLSVYWYQQSLDQGLQFLIQYYNGEERAKGNILERFSAQQFPDLHSELNLSSLELGDSALYFCASSVGADQETQYFGPGTRLLVL.

The rearrangement uses TRBV30 and TRBJ1-5; D gene ambiguous. Germline V gene data show CDR1 as GTSNPN and CDR2 as SVGIG (reference sequence). This CDR3 comprises 12 residues. V lost 2 bases and J lost 0, with 2 bases in between. The CDR3 sequence is CAWSYSNQPQHF. CDR3 in DNA: TGTGCCTGGAGTTATAGCAATCAGCCCCAGCATTTT. The full variable domain, with the rest looked up from reference TRBV30 and TRBJ1-5, is SQTIHQWPATLVQPVGSPLSLECTVEGTSNPNLYWYRQAAGRGLQLLFYSVGIGQISSEVPQNLSASRPQDRQFILSSKKLLLSDSGFYLCAWSYSNQPQHFGDGTRLSIL.

The J gene is TRBJ2-5, the V gene TRBV7-2; D tentatively reads TRBD1 or TRBD2 (7 bases each). Trimming removed 1 base from V and 5 bases from J, with 11 bases in between. The CDR3 runs to 14 residues. Germline V gene data show CDR1 as SGHTA and CDR2 as FQGNSA. CDR3 protein: CASSLDRGGETQYF. The CDR3 coding sequence is TGTGCCAGCAGCTTAGACAGGGGAGGGGAGACCCAGTACTTC.

V usage is TRBV7-9 and J usage is TRBJ2-1, with D perhaps being TRBD1 or TRBD2 (5 bases each). Germline CDR1 SEHNR, CDR2 FQNEAQ (reference sequence). The CDR3 is 11 amino acids. V lost 5 bases, J lost 10 bases, and 9 bases lay in between. The CDR3 coding sequence is TGTGCCAGCAGCCGGGACCGGGAGCAGTTCTTC. This encodes CASSRDREQFF.